The 13 T cell receptor beta chains below come from one sample, sequenced in a study of naive and memory T cell subsets. Treatment described: skin biopsy from PPD injection site in Mantoux-positive individual. A UMI-containing oligonucleotide was joined by 3' ligation to the TCR cDNA template. Amplification of ligated cDNA took four PCR rounds with SP2 and nested alpha and beta constant primers. TCRdb re-called the UMI-ligation and nested PCR reads with MiXCR, one entry per CDR3 protein. This table holds some 21,000 distinct CDR3 sequences, approximately 5.7% found once. Sequencing used skin, obtained from a tuberculin skin test site. The receptors shown here come from an adult in good health.

This clonotype was detected many times. The chain joins TRBV20-1 to TRBJ2-1; 13 nucleotides line up with TRBD2. Germline CDR1 is DFQATT and CDR2 is SNEGSKA (reference sequence). V lost 1 base to trimming and J lost 10 bases; unmatched junction nucleotides: 10. The CDR3 extends over 16 amino acids. CDR3: CSARGGLAGVSEEQFF. In DNA, the CDR3 is TGCAGTGCTAGAGGAGGACTAGCGGGAGTATCCGAGGAGCAGTTCTTC.

This clonotype was seen repeatedly, ten times or more. The V and J genes are TRBV6-2 or TRBV6-3 and TRBJ2-1; D gene ambiguous. Deletions cut 2 bases from V and 0 bases from J, with 14 bases between. CDR1 is MNHEY, CDR2 SVGEGT, per germline. This CDR3 has 17 residues. CDR3 residues: CASSYLAIPASYNEQFF. CDR3 nucleotides: TGTGCCAGCAGTTACCTGGCGATACCAGCCTCCTACAATGAGCAGTTCTTC.

In this sample, this clonotype is medium-sized (0.01 to 0.1%). The CDR3 coding sequence is TGTGCCAGCAGTTTGGGCGGGAGGGTATACAATGAGCAGTTCTTC. Residues: CASSLGGRVYNEQFF. This chain links TRBV28 with TRBJ2-1, with 9 bases identical to TRBD2. From germline, CDR1 is MDHEN and CDR2 SYDVKM. The CDR3 has 15 amino acids. V was pared by 3 bases and J by 4 bases, with 4 bases of the junction left unmatched.

This clonotype was seen a few times. The chain carries TRBV2 and TRBJ2-2, with unresolved D. Germline CDR1 is SNHLY and CDR2 is FYNNEI. V was clipped by 4 bases and J by 11 bases, with 8 bases between them. The CDR3 totals 11 residues. CDR3 nucleotides: TGTGCCAGCAGTGCTCGGGTCGAGCTGTTTTTT. Amino acid sequence: CASSARVELFF.

Concerning this clonotype itself: Since a much larger clone is just one base distant, this may be a read error. The CDR3 does not end in the conserved phenylalanine or tryptophan, so this is likely a read error. The DNA is left out, because the CDR3 cannot be placed on it with certainty; the CDR3 is given as TCRdb lists it. The gene calls are TRBV30 and TRBJ2-7; TRBD1, the table's D call, lacks a check against the DNA. Both ends counted, the CDR3 spans 11 residues. Germline CDR1 reads GTSNPN; CDR2 reads SVGIG (reference sequence). The chain's CDR3 is CAWSVARERAS.

In this sample, this clonotype turned up many times. J is TRBJ1-1 and V is TRBV5-8; D unclear. V dropped 0 bases and J dropped 2 bases, with 14 bases sitting between them. This CDR3 spans 16 amino acids. CDR1 SGHTS and CDR2 YDEGEE come from the germline V gene. For the CDR3, the DNA is TGTGCCAGCAGCTTGGGCCAGGCGGCCGTCAACACTGAAGCTTTCTTT. This sequence encodes CASSLGQAAVNTEAFF.

This clonotype occurred many times. This chain uses TRBV4-3 with TRBJ2-5, with D possibly being TRBD1 (6 bases). This CDR3 comprises 15 residues. Trimming removed 1 base at V and 1 base at J, with 10 bases between. The germline V gene encodes CDR1 LGHNA and CDR2 YSLEER. CDR3 DNA: TGCGCCAGCAGCCAAGGGACAGCCTTCCAAGAGACCCAGTACTTC. It encodes CASSQGTAFQETQYF.

This clonotype was observed at least ten times. This rearrangement joins TRBV7-3 to TRBJ2-1; D possibly corresponds to TRBD2 (6 bases). V lost 2 bases to trimming and J lost 0 bases, with 17 bases between them. Germline CDR1 SGHTA, CDR2 FQGTGA. The length of the CDR3 is 18 residues. CDR3 bases: TGTGCCAGCAGCTTACAGCCTAGCCGGCGGGGCTCCTACAATGAGCAGTTCTTC. This sequence encodes CASSLQPSRRGSYNEQFF.

The chain is built from TRBV11-3 and TRBJ2-3, with D possibly being TRBD2 (6 bases). Looked up from germline, CDR1 is SGHNT and CDR2 is YENEEA. V lost 4 bases to trimming and J lost 8 bases, with 13 bases between them. This CDR3 comprises 13 residues. The CDR3 DNA reads as TGTGCCAGCAGCTCCGAAACCGGGGGTACGCAGTATTTT. Protein product: CASSSETGGTQYF.

This clonotype was detected ten times or more. The rearrangement joins TRBV19 to TRBJ2-1; no reliable D call. The CDR3 runs to 14 residues. Trimming removed 5 bases at V and 9 bases at J, with 17 bases between. Looked up from germline, CDR1 is LNHDA and CDR2 is SQIVND (reference sequence). This chain's CDR3 is CASSPWTRPSEQFF. The DNA for the CDR3 is TGTGCCAGTAGTCCTTGGACGCGCCCCTCTGAGCAGTTCTTC. Full variable domain (missing parts from reference TRBV19 and TRBJ2-1): DGGITQSPKYLFRKEGQNVTLSCEQNLNHDAMYWYRQDPGQGLRLIYYSQIVNDFQKGDIAEGYSVSREKKESFPLTVTSAQKNPTAFYLCASSPWTRPSEQFFGPGTRLTVL.

A few counts support this clonotype. The genes are TRBV30 and TRBJ2-6; D may be TRBD2 (5 bases). The CDR3 spans 14 residues. CDR1 is GTSNPN and CDR2 is SVGIG in the germline V gene (reference sequence). The germline V and J ends were trimmed by 8 bases and 0 bases, with 11 bases remaining between them. The CDR3, as DNA: TGTGCCCGATGGGCGGGCTCTGGGGCCAACGTCCTGACTTTC. This gives the protein CARWAGSGANVLTF.

This clonotype is a singleton in its sample. With a much larger clone just one base away, this may be a read error. CDR3 residues: CGVEYGLAGATEQYF. Here the CDR3 DNA reads TGCGGCGTTGAGTATGGGCTAGCGGGAGCAACCGAGCAGTACTTC. V is TRBV29-1 and J is TRBJ2-7; 10 bases line up with TRBD2. Germline CDR1 and CDR2: SQVTM and ANQGSEA. The CDR3 contains 15 residues.

This clonotype occurred a few times. The chain recombines TRBV10-3 with TRBJ2-7; 9 bases map to TRBD2. This CDR3 has 16 amino acids. Trimming took 3 bases from V and 3 from J; bases not matched to a gene: 9. Germline values: CDR1 ENHRY, CDR2 SYGVKD. CDR3 region: CAISEGTSTSFYEQYF. The CDR3 coding sequence is TGTGCCATCAGTGAAGGGACTAGCACCTCTTTCTACGAGCAGTACTTC.